The clone carrying this T cell receptor beta chain is a singleton in its sample. Its specificity is not known. This sample is part of a study of radiotherapy plus CTLA-4 blockade in lung cancer. Whole-study results and caveats: The best prediction of response reportedly came from early blood T cell clone dynamics, with interferon-beta.

CDR1 and CDR2 (germline): SGDLS, YYNGEE. This CDR3 is 15 amino acids long. The V end was cut by 0 bases, the J end by 2 bases, with 9 bases between. TCRdb's copy holds only in-frame clones and misses some; the assay was immunoSEQ multiplex PCR. This sample yields about 120,000 clones, of which around 90% are seen a single time; roughly 6.9% belongs to the top ten. The chain combines TRBV9 with TRBJ1-5; D remains unclear. The source material was peripheral blood, sampled from a patient treated with radiotherapy plus ipilimumab. The source is a human donor with non-small cell lung cancer that progressed on radiotherapy plus ipilimumab. For the CDR3, the DNA is TGTGCCAGCAGCGTAGGAAGTCAGGGCAATCAGCCCCAGCATTTT. This encodes CASSVGSQGNQPQHF.